This entry concerns a single T cell receptor (beta chain). These data come from a study of blood T cell repertoires in COVID-19. Ages ranged from about 18 to 90 years, with residence in about two dozen US areas. The protocol was immunoSEQ multiplex PCR, while the TCRdb copy is restricted to in-frame clones and leaves out a portion. In the table there are roughly 270,000 clones, about 85% of which are singletons. CDR1 and CDR2 (germline): SGDLS, YYNGEE. The CDR3 is 15 amino acids. The junction had 6 bases not matched to a gene; V was cut back by 0 bases and J by 4 bases. This clonotype originated in a woman aged 50 to 65 who had recovered from COVID-19. What was sequenced was PBMCs or T cells enriched from blood (not recorded which). The V call is TRBV9, the J call TRBJ1-2; TRBD1 agrees at 7 bases. The CDR3 DNA reads as TGTGCCAGCAGCGTAGGTTCGGGACAGACCTATGGCTACACCTTC. Translated, it gives CASSVGSGQTYGYTF. Full variable domain (missing parts from reference TRBV9 and TRBJ1-2): DSGVTQTPKHLITATGQRVTLRCSPRSGDLSVYWYQQSLDQGLQFLIQYYNGEERAKGNILERFSAQQFPDLHSELNLSSLELGDSALYFCASSVGSGQTYGYTFGSGTRLTVV.